This TCR beta chain was retrieved from a study of cytomegalovirus exposure and HLA in healthy donors. The overall study: The 120 validation repertoires and the roughly 690 first-cohort repertoires shared a platform, a later analysis reported. Study findings and constraints: Most TCR sequences were rare, but some public TCRs occurred in many donors. According to the study, approximately 150 TCR beta chains were cytomegalovirus-associated. As confirmed in vitro, a few CMV-associated chains were specific for CMV antigens.

A word on this clone: Its antigen is not identified. Germline and junction disagree at one end, which may indicate a read error.

Repertoires were generated with immunoSEQ multiplex PCR, while TCRdb's copy carries only in-frame clones and drops some. The data show some 310,000 clones, 70% to 90% seen once. This receptor was obtained from a young man in good health and CMV-seronegative. Sequenced: PBMCs.

This CDR3 is CASSEDLGALNAEAFF. In DNA, the CDR3 is TGTGCCAGCAGTGAAGACCTAGGGGCGTTGAACGCTGAAGCTTTCTTT. V usage is TRBV6-1 and J usage is TRBJ1-1, with D maybe TRBD1 (5 bases). The CDR3 loop spans 16 amino acids. Germline V gene lookup returns CDR1 MNHNS and CDR2 SASEGT.